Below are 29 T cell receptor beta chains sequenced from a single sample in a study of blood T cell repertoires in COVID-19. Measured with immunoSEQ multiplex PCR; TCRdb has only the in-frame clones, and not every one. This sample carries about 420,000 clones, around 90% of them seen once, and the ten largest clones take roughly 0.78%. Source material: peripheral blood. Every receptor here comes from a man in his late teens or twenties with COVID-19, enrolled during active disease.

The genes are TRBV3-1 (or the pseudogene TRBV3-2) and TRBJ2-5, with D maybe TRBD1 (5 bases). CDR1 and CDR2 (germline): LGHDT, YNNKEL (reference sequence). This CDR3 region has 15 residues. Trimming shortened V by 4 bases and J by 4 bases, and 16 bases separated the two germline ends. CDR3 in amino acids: CASSRVTGGGETQYF. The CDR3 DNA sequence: TGTGCCAGCAGCCGAGTTACAGGTGGCGGAGAGACCCAGTACTTC.

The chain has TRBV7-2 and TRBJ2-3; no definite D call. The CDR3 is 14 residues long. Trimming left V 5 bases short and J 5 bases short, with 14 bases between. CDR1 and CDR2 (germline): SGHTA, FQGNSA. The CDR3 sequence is CASSPTSAKDTQYF. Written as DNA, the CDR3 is TGTGCCAGCAGCCCTACCTCCGCGAAAGATACGCAGTATTTT.

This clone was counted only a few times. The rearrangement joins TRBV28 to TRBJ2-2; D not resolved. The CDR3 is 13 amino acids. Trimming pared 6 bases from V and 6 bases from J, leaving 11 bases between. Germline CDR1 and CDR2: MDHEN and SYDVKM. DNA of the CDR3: TGTGCCAGCAGCCCCCCAGGCTCCGGGGAGCTGTTTTTT. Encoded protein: CASSPPGSGELFF.

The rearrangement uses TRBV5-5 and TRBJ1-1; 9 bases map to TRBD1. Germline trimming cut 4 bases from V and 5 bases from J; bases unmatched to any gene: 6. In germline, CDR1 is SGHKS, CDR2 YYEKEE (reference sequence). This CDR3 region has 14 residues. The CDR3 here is CASSARTGVTEAFF. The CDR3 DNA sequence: TGTGCCAGCAGCGCTAGGACAGGGGTGACTGAAGCTTTCTTT.

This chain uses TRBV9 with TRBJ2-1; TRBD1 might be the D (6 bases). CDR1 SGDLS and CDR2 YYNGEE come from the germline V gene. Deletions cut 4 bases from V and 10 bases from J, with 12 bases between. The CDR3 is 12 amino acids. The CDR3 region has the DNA TGTGCCAGCAGCACAGGGTTGGGGGAGCAGTTCTTC. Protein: CASSTGLGEQFF.

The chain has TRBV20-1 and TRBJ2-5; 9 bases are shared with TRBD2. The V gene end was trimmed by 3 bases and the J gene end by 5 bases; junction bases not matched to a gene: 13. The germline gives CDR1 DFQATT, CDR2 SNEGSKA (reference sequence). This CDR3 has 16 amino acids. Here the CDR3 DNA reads TGCAGTGCTAGTCCATCTGGCGGGGGGGCCTGGGAGACCCAGTACTTC. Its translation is CSASPSGGGAWETQYF.

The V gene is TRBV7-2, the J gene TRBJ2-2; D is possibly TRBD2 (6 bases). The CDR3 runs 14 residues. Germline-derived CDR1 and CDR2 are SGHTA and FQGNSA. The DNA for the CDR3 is TGTGCGACCGGGACTCAGACGAACACCGGGGAGCTGTTTTTT. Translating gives CATGTQTNTGELFF. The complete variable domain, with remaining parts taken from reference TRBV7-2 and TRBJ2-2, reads GAGVSQSPSNKVTEKGKDVELRCDPISGHTALYWYRQSLGQGLEFLIYFQGNSAPDKSGLPSDRFSAERTGGSVSTLTIQRTQQEDSAVYLCATGTQTNTGELFFGEGSRLTVL.

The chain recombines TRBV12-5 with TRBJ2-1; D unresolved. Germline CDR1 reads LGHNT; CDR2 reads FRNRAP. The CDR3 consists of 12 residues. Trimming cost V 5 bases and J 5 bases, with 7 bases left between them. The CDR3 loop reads CASGPPNNEQFF. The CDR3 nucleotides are TGTGCTAGTGGTCCGCCTAACAATGAGCAGTTCTTC.

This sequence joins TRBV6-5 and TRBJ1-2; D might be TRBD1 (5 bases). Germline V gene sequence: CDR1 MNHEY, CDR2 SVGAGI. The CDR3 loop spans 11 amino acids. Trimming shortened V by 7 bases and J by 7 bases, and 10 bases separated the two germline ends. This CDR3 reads CASTQGSGYTF. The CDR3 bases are TGTGCCAGCACGCAGGGCAGTGGCTACACCTTC.

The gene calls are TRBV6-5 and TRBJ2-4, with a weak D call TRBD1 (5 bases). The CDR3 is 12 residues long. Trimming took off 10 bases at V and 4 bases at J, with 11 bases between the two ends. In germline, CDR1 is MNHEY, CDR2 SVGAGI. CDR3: CATRTQKNIQYF. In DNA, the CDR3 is TGTGCCACACGGACACAGAAAAACATTCAGTACTTC.

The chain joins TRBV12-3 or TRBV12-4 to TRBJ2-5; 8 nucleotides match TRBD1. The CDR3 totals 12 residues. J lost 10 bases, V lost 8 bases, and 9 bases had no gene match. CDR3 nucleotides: TGTGCCAGCGGACAGGGATCCGTTAACCAGTACTTC. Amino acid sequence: CASGQGSVNQYF.

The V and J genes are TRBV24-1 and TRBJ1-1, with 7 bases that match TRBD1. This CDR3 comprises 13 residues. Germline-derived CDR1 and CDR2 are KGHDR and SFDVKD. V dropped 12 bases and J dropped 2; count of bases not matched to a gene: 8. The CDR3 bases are TGTGCCCCCTTGGGACAGATAAACACTGAAGCTTTCTTT. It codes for CAPLGQINTEAFF.

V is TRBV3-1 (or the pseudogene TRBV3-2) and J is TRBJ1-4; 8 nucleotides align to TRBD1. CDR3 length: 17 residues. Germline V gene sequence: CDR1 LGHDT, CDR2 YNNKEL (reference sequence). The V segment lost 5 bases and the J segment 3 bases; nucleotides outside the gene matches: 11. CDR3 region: CASSFLTPGQANEKLFF. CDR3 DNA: TGTGCCAGCAGCTTCCTCACGCCGGGACAGGCTAATGAAAAACTGTTTTTT.

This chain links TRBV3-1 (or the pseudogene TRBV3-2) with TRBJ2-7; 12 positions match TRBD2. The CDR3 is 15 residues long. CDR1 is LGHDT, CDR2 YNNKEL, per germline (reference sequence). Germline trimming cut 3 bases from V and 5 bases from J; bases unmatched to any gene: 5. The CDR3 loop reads CASSQPLAGGDEQYF. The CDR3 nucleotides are TGTGCCAGCAGCCAGCCTCTAGCGGGAGGGGACGAGCAGTACTTC.

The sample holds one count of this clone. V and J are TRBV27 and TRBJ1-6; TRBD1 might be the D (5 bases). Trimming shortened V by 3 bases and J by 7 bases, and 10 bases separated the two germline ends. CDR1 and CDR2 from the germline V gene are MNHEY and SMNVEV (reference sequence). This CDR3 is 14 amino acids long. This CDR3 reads CASSLEGWNSPLHF. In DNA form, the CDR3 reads TGTGCCAGCAGTTTGGAGGGGTGGAATTCACCCCTCCACTTT.

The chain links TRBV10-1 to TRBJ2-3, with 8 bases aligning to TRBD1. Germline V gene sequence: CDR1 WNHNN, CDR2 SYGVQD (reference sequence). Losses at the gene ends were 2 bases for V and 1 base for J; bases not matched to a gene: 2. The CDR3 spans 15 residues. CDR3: CASSEDRGRTDTQYF. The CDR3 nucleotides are TGCGCCAGCAGTGAGGACAGGGGACGCACAGATACGCAGTATTTT.

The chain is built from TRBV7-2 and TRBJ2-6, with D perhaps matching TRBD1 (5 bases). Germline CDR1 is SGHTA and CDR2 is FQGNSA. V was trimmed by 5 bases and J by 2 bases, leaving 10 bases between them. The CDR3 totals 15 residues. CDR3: CASSAQGTGANVLTF. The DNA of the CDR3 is TGTGCCAGCAGCGCGCAGGGTACTGGGGCCAACGTCCTGACTTTC.

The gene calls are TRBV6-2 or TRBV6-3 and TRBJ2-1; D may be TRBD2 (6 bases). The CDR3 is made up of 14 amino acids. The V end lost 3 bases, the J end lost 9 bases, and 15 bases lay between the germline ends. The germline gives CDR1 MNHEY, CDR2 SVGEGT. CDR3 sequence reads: CASSYLTGAGEQFF. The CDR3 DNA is TGTGCCAGCAGTTATTTGACGGGAGCTGGTGAGCAGTTCTTC.

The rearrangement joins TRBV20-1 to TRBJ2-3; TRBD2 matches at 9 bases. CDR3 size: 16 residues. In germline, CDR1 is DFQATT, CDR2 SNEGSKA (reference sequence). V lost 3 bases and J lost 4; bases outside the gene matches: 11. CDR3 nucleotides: TGCAGTGCTAGTGAGGCGGCTAGCGGGAACCCAGATACGCAGTATTTT. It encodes CSASEAASGNPDTQYF.

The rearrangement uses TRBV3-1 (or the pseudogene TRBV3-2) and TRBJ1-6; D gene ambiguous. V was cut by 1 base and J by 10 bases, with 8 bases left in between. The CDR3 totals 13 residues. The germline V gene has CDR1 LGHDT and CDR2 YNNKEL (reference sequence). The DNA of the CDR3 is TGTGCCAGCAGCCAAGGTTTGCGCTCACCCCTCCACTTT. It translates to CASSQGLRSPLHF.

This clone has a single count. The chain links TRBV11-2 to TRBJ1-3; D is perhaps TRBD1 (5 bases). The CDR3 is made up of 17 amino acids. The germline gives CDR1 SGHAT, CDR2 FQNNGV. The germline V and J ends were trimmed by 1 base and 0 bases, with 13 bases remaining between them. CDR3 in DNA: TGTGCCAGCAGCTTAGTAGGGGTCCGAAGCTCTGGAAACACCATATATTTT. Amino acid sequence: CASSLVGVRSSGNTIYF.

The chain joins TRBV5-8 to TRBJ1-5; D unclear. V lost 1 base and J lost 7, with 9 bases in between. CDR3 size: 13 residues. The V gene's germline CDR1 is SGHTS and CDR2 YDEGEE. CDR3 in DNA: TGTGCCAGCAGCTTGACGGGAAGACAGCCCCAGCATTTT. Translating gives CASSLTGRQPQHF.

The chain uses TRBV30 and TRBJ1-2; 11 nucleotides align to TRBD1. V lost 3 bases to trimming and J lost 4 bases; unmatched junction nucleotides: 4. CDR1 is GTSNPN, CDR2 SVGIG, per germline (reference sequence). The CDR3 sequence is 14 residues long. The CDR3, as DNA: TGTGCCTGGAGCCGGACAGGGGGCAGCTATGGCTACACCTTC. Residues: CAWSRTGGSYGYTF.

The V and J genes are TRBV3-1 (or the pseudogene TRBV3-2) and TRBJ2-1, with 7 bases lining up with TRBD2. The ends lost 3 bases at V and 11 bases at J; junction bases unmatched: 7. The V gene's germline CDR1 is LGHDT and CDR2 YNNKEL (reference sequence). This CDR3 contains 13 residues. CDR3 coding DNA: TGTGCCAGCAGCCATTCCCGACTAGCCCAGCAGTTCTTC. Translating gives CASSHSRLAQQFF.

The CDR3 is CSVRDAGYSPLHF. The CDR3 DNA reads as TGCAGCGTACGGGACGCGGGATATTCACCCCTCCACTTT. The genes are TRBV29-1 and TRBJ1-6; tentative D call: TRBD1 (5 bases). The CDR3 sequence is 13 residues long. V was shortened by 6 bases and J by 8 bases, with 14 bases between the two germline ends. Germline lookup yields CDR1 SQVTM and CDR2 ANQGSEA.

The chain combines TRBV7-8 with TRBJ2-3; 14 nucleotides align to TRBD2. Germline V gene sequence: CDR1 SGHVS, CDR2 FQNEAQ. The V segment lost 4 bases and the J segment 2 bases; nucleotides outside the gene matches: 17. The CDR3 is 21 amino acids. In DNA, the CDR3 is TGTGCCAGCAGCTCACCTCAGACTAGCGGGAGGGCCGGGTTTGTCACAGATACGCAGTATTTT. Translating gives CASSSPQTSGRAGFVTDTQYF. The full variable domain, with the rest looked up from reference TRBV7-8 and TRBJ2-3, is GAGVSQSPRYKVAKRGQDVALRCDPISGHVSLFWYQQALGQGPEFLTYFQNEAQLDKSGLPSDRFFAERPEGSVSTLKIQRTQQEDSAVYLCASSSPQTSGRAGFVTDTQYFGPGTRLTVL.

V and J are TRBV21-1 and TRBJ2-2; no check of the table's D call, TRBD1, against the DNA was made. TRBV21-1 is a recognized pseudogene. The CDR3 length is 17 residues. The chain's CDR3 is CASSPQDRAVNTGELFF. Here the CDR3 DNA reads TGTGCCAGCAGCCCCCAGGACAGGGCCGTGAACACCGGGGAGCTGTTTTTT.

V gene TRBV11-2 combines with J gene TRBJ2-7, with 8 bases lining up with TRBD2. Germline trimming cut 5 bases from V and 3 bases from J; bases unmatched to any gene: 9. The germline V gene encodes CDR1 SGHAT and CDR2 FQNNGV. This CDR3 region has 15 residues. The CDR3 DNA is TGTGCCAGCAGCACTAGTGCGGGGGGCCTCTACGAGCAGTACTTC. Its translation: CASSTSAGGLYEQYF. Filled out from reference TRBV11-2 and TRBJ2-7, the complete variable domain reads EAGVAQSPRYKIIEKRQSVAFWCNPISGHATLYWYQQILGQGPKLLIQFQNNGVVDDSQLPKDRFSAERLKGVDSTLKIQPAKLEDSAVYLCASSTSAGGLYEQYFGPGTRLTVT.

CDR3 nucleotide sequence: TGCGCCAGCGGGGCTAGTGCGACAGGGATAGAAGCTTTCTTT. It codes for CASGASATGIEAFF. The V gene is TRBV5-1, the J gene TRBJ1-1, with 7 bases lining up with TRBD1. This CDR3 has 14 residues. Germline CDR1 is SGHRS and CDR2 is YFSETQ. Trimming at V came to 7 bases and at J to 8 bases, leaving 14 bases not matched to a gene.